The entry that follows covers one T cell receptor (beta chain) sequence. The data stem from a study of blood T cell repertoires in COVID-19. About the research overall: The origin of the acute and convalescent COVID-19 samples was the United States, Italy and Spain. T cells, B-cell-depleted T cells, or PBMCs provided the cDNA or gDNA that served as material.

Only in-frame clones appear in the TCRdb table, and some are missing; sequencing was by immunoSEQ multiplex PCR. The top ten hold about 3.2% of the sample, which has 93,000 or so clones, 88% seen once. The CDR3 has 14 residues. The germline CDR1 and CDR2 sequences are GTSNPN and SVGIG (reference sequence). Trimming left V 0 bases short and J 8 bases short, with 13 bases between. V and J are TRBV30 and TRBJ1-4; maybe TRBD1 (5 bases). Source material: peripheral blood. The clonotype comes from a human donor in a cohort sampled during active COVID-19. As DNA, the CDR3 is TGTGCCTGGAGTGTACTAAGGGGAGGGGAAAAACTGTTTTTT. Protein: CAWSVLRGGEKLFF.